In this sample, the clone carrying this T cell receptor beta chain turned up many times. The antigen is not known. This specimen belongs to a study of identical twins. The CDR3 is made up of 13 amino acids. The V and J ends lost 4 bases and 5 bases, in that order; junction bases with no gene match: 1. CDR1 ENHRY and CDR2 SYGVKD come from the germline V gene. Donors uniformly comprised healthy Caucasians. Points from the study as a whole: Models underestimated how often monozygotic twins shared out-of-frame TCR alpha.

A universal primer binding site was introduced by template switching. The final cDNA contained unique molecular identifiers. TCRdb re-analysed the 5' RACE reads in MiXCR, keeping a single row per CDR3 protein. The sample holds approximately 700,000 distinct CDR3 sequences; less than 7% are singletons and the top ten take roughly 1.8%. Sequencing was carried out using naive T cells sorted from blood. The chain is built from TRBV10-3 and TRBJ2-7, with 11 nucleotides matching TRBD1. This clonotype was obtained from a man younger than 35 in good health. Here the CDR3 reads CAISGTGGNEQYF. The CDR3 DNA follows: TGTGCCATCAGTGGGACAGGGGGCAACGAGCAGTACTTC.